What follows describes a single TCR beta chain. This specimen belongs to a study of blood T cell repertoires in COVID-19. Study details: The United States, Italy and Spain provided the acute and convalescent COVID-19 samples.

This CDR3 is 15 amino acids long. The trim removed 2 bases at V and 4 bases at J, leaving 7 bases unmatched. In germline, CDR1 is MNHEY, CDR2 SMNVEV (reference sequence). As handled by the study authors: Reference gene primers were amplified, and this amplification served to estimate nucleated cell counts. The protocol was immunoSEQ multiplex PCR, while the TCRdb copy is restricted to in-frame clones and leaves out a portion. V and J calls and clone size are given by that table; D and trimming were obtained from the DNA. The data show about 110,000 clones, with around 88% seen just once and 0.88% held by the top ten.

This chain links TRBV27 with TRBJ1-2; 7 bases are shared with TRBD1. The source of this sequence is a woman in her forties or fifties with active or convalescent COVID-19. The sample was peripheral blood. The CDR3 DNA reads TGTGCCAGCAGTTTAATTGGGACAGCTAGCTATGGCTACACCTTC. It yields the protein CASSLIGTASYGYTF.